Sequencing of this T cell receptor (beta chain) was carried out in a study of identical twins. Study-level points and caveats: Memory repertoires showed no such pattern, whereas abundant cord blood beta clonotypes carried fewer insertions.

Carrying unique molecular identifiers, the cDNA also gained a universal primer site through template switching. MiXCR, run by TCRdb on the 5' RACE reads, gives a single entry per CDR3 protein. The sample gives hundreds of thousands of distinct CDR3 sequences, just over 7% of which show up once; 1.5% to 2% is in the top ten. V was clipped by 3 bases and J by 7 bases; unmatched bases: 7. The germline gives CDR1 SQVTM, CDR2 ANQGSEA. CDR3 length: 15 residues. Many counts were recorded for this clonotype. The target antigen is unknown. The sample also formed part of further work on yellow fever vaccine responses in identical twins.

Sequencing was carried out using PBMCs. This clonotype was sampled from a woman between 18 and 29 years old in good health. The chain uses TRBV29-1 and TRBJ2-1; 12 positions match TRBD2. CDR3 sequence: CSVEVALAGGNEQFF. The CDR3 DNA reads as TGCAGCGTTGAGGTGGCACTAGCGGGAGGAAATGAGCAGTTCTTC.